The rows below give T cell receptor beta chains drawn from one sample of a study of blood T cells in healthy people across ages. TCRdb re-called the 5' RACE reads through MiXCR, storing one row per CDR3 protein. The top ten clones hold approximately 20% of a sample with approximately 850,000 distinct CDR3 sequences, roughly 60% of them seen once. The sequenced material came from blood. These receptors came from a man aged 25 to 40 in good health. Each CDR3 is given with its conserved first and last residue. Each record gives: D gene, J gene, V gene, clone size, CDR3 protein, CDR3 DNA. The D gene is left open where the match is weak. Clone size, where shown, is once, few, many, or a class for clones that have expanded.

>NA|TRBJ2-1|TRBV29-1|NA
CSVEGLHNEQFF
TGCAGCGTTGAAGGGCTACACAATGAGCAGTTCTTC
>NA|TRBJ1-5|TRBV5-1|NA
CASSESGGTNQPQHF
TGCGCCAGCAGCGAGAGCGGGGGGACCAATCAGCCCCAGCATTTT
>TRBD2|TRBJ2-1|TRBV20-1|NA
CSAPGTSGTNEQFF
TGCAGTGCCCCCGGGACTAGCGGGACCAATGAGCAGTTCTTC
>TRBD2|TRBJ2-7|TRBV20-1|NA
CSADQILAVTYEQYF
TGCAGTGCCGATCAGATACTAGCGGTAACCTACGAGCAGTACTTC
>NA|TRBJ2-3|TRBV7-9|NA
CASSLERARVDTQYF
TGTGCCAGCAGCTTAGAGCGGGCTCGCGTGGATACGCAGTATTTT
>NA|TRBJ2-7|TRBV20-1|NA
CSASGDTSYEQYF
TGCAGTGCTAGTGGAGACACTTCCTACGAGCAGTACTTC
>TRBD1|TRBJ2-3|TRBV29-1|NA
CSTLTGMTDTQYF
TGCAGCACCTTGACAGGGATGACAGATACGCAGTATTTT
>TRBD2|TRBJ2-5|TRBV28|few
CASSDVGGIQETQYF
TGTGCCAGCAGTGATGTGGGAGGGATCCAAGAGACCCAGTACTTC
>TRBD1|TRBJ1-2|TRBV7-2|NA
CASSRRTTGNYGYTF
TGTGCCAGCAGCAGAAGGACGACAGGGAACTATGGCTACACCTTC
>TRBD1|TRBJ2-1|TRBV7-2|few
CASSSPGQYNEQFF
TGTGCCAGCAGCTCACCGGGACAGTACAATGAGCAGTTCTTC
>NA|TRBJ2-5|TRBV20-1|NA
CSARDFRGAVSQETQYF
TGCAGTGCTAGAGATTTTCGGGGGGCTGTTTCTCAAGAGACCCAGTACTTC
>NA|TRBJ1-2|TRBV7-9|NA
CASSPVTGPGYTF
TGTGCCAGCAGCCCCGTTACGGGACCGGGCTACACCTTC
>NA|TRBJ1-2|TRBV29-1|NA
CSVRDNYGYTF
TGCAGCGTTAGGGATAACTATGGCTACACCTTC
>NA|TRBJ1-2|TRBV4-3|few
CASSQDSGKNYGYTF
TGCGCCAGCAGCCAAGACTCCGGAAAAAACTATGGCTACACCTTC
>TRBD2|TRBJ2-1|TRBV27|NA
CTSRGRDRQLVNEQFF
TGTACCAGCAGAGGGAGGGACCGGCAGTTGGTCAATGAGCAGTTCTTC
>NA|TRBJ1-1|TRBV20-1|NA
CSATHRGAFF
TGCAGTGCGACCCATAGAGGAGCTTTCTTT
>NA|TRBJ2-1|TRBV4-1|NA
CASSQDRTARGEQFF
TGCGCCAGCAGCCAAGATCGCACAGCGAGGGGTGAGCAGTTCTTC
>NA|TRBJ1-2|TRBV6-5|few
CASSYSEGYGYTF
TGTGCCAGCAGTTACTCTGAGGGGTATGGCTACACCTTC
>NA|TRBJ2-7|TRBV7-2|NA
CASSLNTYEQYF
TGTGCCAGCAGCTTAAACACCTACGAGCAGTACTTC
>NA|TRBJ2-7|TRBV7-9|NA
CASSLVRTAYEQYF
TGTGCCAGCAGCTTAGTTCGCACAGCCTACGAGCAGTACTTC
>TRBD1|TRBJ2-3|TRBV28|NA
CASASYRGTGFPDTQYF
TGTGCCAGCGCCTCCTATCGGGGGACAGGCTTTCCAGATACGCAGTATTTT
>TRBD1|TRBJ2-1|TRBV7-2|NA
CASSLKAGGEQFF
TGTGCCAGCAGCTTAAAGGCAGGGGGTGAGCAGTTCTTC
>NA|TRBJ2-1|TRBV12-3/TRBV12-4|NA
CASRLSGGARNEQFF
TGTGCCAGCAGGCTCTCTGGGGGGGCGAGGAATGAGCAGTTCTTC
>TRBD1|TRBJ2-7|TRBV2|NA
CASSELGQGATLGYEQYF
TGTGCCAGCAGTGAACTGGGACAGGGGGCTACCTTGGGATACGAGCAGTACTTC
>TRBD1|TRBJ2-7|TRBV10-3|few
CAISGGTGVRNEQYF
TGTGCCATCAGTGGGGGGACAGGGGTAAGGAACGAGCAGTACTTC
>TRBD2|TRBJ2-1|TRBV5-1|NA
CASSLGTSGMYEQFF
TGCGCCAGCAGCTTAGGGACTAGCGGGATGTATGAGCAGTTCTTC
>NA|TRBJ1-1|TRBV20-1|NA
CSARSDRLNTEAFF
TGCAGTGCTAGGAGTGATAGACTGAACACTGAAGCTTTCTTT
>TRBD2|TRBJ2-3|TRBV4-3|NA
CASSQETSGRGTQYF
TGCGCCAGCAGCCAGGAAACTAGCGGGAGAGGTACGCAGTATTTT
>NA|TRBJ2-5|TRBV14|NA
CASSPLKDSYHQETQYF
TGTGCCAGCAGCCCCCTCAAGGACTCCTACCACCAAGAGACCCAGTACTTC
>NA|TRBJ2-1|TRBV11-1|once
CASSSYSTAPGIGLSRYEQFF
TGTGCCAGCAGCTCCTACTCGACAGCCCCGGGCATCGGGTTGTCCCGCTATGAGCAGTTCTTC
>NA|TRBJ2-7|TRBV28|NA
CASLRGTYEQYF
TGTGCCAGCCTCCGGGGCACCTACGAGCAGTACTTC
>TRBD1|TRBJ2-4|TRBV7-2|once
CASRIPGQDLNIQYF
TGTGCCAGCAGAATACCGGGACAGGACCTAAACATTCAGTACTTC
>NA|TRBJ2-2|TRBV21-1|NA
CASSKDGEGPGELFF
TGTGCCAGCAGCAAGGATGGGGAGGGACCCGGGGAGCTGTTTTTT
>NA|TRBJ2-1|TRBV28|NA
CASSSIDEQFF
TGTGCCAGCAGTTCGATCGATGAGCAGTTCTTC
>NA|TRBJ2-7|TRBV7-2|NA
CASSSAIDSHYEQYF
TGTGCCAGCAGCTCCGCTATAGACAGCCACTACGAGCAGTACTTC
>NA|TRBJ2-7|TRBV12-3/TRBV12-4|once
CASSWADSSYEQYF
TGTGCCAGCAGTTGGGCAGATAGCTCCTACGAGCAGTACTTC
>NA|TRBJ1-6|TRBV6-5|NA
CASSWGSNSPLHF
TGTGCCAGCAGTTGGGGCAGTAATTCACCCCTCCACTTT
>TRBD1|TRBJ1-5|TRBV25-1|few
CASSQGDRGNQPQHF
TGTGCCAGCAGTCAGGGGGACAGGGGCAATCAGCCCCAGCATTTT
>NA|TRBJ2-5|TRBV27|NA
CASSRTWGETQYF
TGTGCCAGCAGCCGAACCTGGGGAGAGACCCAGTACTTC
>NA|TRBJ2-5|TRBV2|NA
CASSGMTAEETQYF
TGTGCCAGCAGTGGTATGACGGCCGAAGAGACCCAGTACTTC
>NA|TRBJ2-5|TRBV12-5|NA
CASGLGEETQYF
TGTGCTAGTGGTTTGGGCGAGGAGACCCAGTACTTC
>NA|TRBJ1-2|TRBV6-5|few
CASSPGEWGYTF
TGTGCCAGCAGTCCAGGGGAATGGGGCTACACCTTC
>TRBD2|TRBJ2-7|TRBV5-1|NA
CASSLGGGRPTYEQYF
TGCGCCAGCAGCCTGGGTGGCGGGAGACCAACCTACGAGCAGTACTTC
>TRBD2|TRBJ2-7|TRBV29-1|NA
CSVQAIAGAGEQYF
TGCAGCGTTCAAGCGATAGCGGGAGCAGGCGAGCAGTACTTC
>NA|TRBJ2-1|TRBV29-1|NA
CSVGQIWNEQFF
TGCAGCGTCGGACAGATTTGGAATGAGCAGTTCTTC
>TRBD1|TRBJ2-5|TRBV29-1|many
CSGRQGAETQYF
TGCAGCGGGCGACAGGGGGCGGAGACCCAGTACTTC